These 24 T cell receptor beta chains share one sample of origin, sequenced in a study of cytomegalovirus exposure and HLA in healthy donors. PCR primers comprised 60 Vbeta and 13 Jbeta primers. Generated by immunoSEQ multiplex PCR, the TCRdb table keeps only in-frame clones and is missing some. This table holds 95,000 to 150,000 clones, 75% to 90% found once. Sequencing input: PBMCs. The receptor set was obtained from a female donor in good health and CMV-seropositive.

The chain uses TRBV6-4 and TRBJ2-2; 9 bases agree with TRBD2. V lost 4 bases and J lost 3; bases outside the gene matches: 0. Germline CDR1 MRHNA, CDR2 SNTAGT. This CDR3 has 14 residues. CDR3 sequence (DNA): TGTGCCAGCAGTGCTAGCGGGGACACCGGGGAGCTGTTTTTT. This encodes CASSASGDTGELFF.

The V and J genes are TRBV18 and TRBJ2-1; 14 bases map to TRBD2. This CDR3 has 18 residues. J lost 3 bases, V lost 5 bases, and 9 bases had no gene match. Germline assignment: CDR1 KGHSH and CDR2 LQKENI. The CDR3 coding sequence is TGTGCCAGCTCAGCCGGGACTAGCGGGGGCGCTCACTACAATGAGCAGTTCTTC. Amino acid sequence: CASSAGTSGGAHYNEQFF.

V gene TRBV7-9 combines with J gene TRBJ2-2; D not certain. This CDR3 spans 16 amino acids. V dropped 5 bases and J dropped 0 bases, with 13 bases sitting between them. Germline V gene sequence: CDR1 SEHNR, CDR2 FQNEAQ (reference sequence). For the CDR3, the DNA is TGTGCCAGCAGCAACCCAGCGTACTCGAACACCGGGGAGCTGTTTTTT. Protein: CASSNPAYSNTGELFF.

This chain uses TRBV6-5 with TRBJ2-1, with 11 nucleotides matching TRBD2. The CDR3 consists of 14 residues. Germline CDR1 and CDR2: MNHEY and SVGAGI. The J segment lost 9 bases and the V segment lost 6 bases, leaving 7 bases of the junction unmatched. The CDR3 region is CASSLMGTSGEQFF. DNA for the CDR3: TGTGCCAGCAGCCTAATGGGGACTAGCGGTGAGCAGTTCTTC.

In DNA, the CDR3 is TGTGCCAGCAGTGAAAATCCCACCCGGGGGGATACCCAGTACTTC. As protein: CASSENPTRGDTQYF. The chain carries TRBV6-1 and TRBJ2-5; 7 bases are a match to TRBD2. This CDR3 region has 15 residues. Losses at the gene ends were 2 bases for V and 8 bases for J; bases not matched to a gene: 11. The V gene's germline CDR1 is MNHNS and CDR2 SASEGT.

The rearrangement uses TRBV19 and TRBJ2-5; perhaps TRBD2 as D (6 bases). The V end lost 5 bases, the J end lost 4 bases, and 8 bases lay between the germline ends. This CDR3 is built from 12 residues. Looked up from germline, CDR1 is LNHDA and CDR2 is SQIVND (reference sequence). This CDR3 reads CASSPGGETQYF. CDR3 coding DNA: TGTGCCAGTAGTCCCGGGGGAGAGACCCAGTACTTC.

The chain combines TRBV5-4 with TRBJ1-2; tentative D call: TRBD1 (6 bases). Germline lookup yields CDR1 SGHNT and CDR2 YYREEE (reference sequence). CDR3 size: 14 residues. V was pared by 4 bases and J by 0 bases, with 10 bases between. CDR3 protein: CASSTRTANYGYTF. The CDR3 DNA reads as TGTGCCAGCAGCACCCGGACAGCTAACTATGGCTACACCTTC.

J is TRBJ1-1 and V is TRBV7-6; 7 nucleotides align to TRBD1. The germline CDR1 and CDR2 sequences are SGHVS and FNYEAQ. The V and J ends lost 5 bases and 1 base, in that order; junction bases with no gene match: 1. This CDR3 is 13 amino acids long. For the CDR3, the DNA is TGTGCCAGCAGCCGACAGGGGAACACTGAAGCTTTCTTT. Its translation: CASSRQGNTEAFF.

The chain joins TRBV5-4 to TRBJ1-4; 7 nucleotides agree with TRBD1. CDR1 is SGHNT, CDR2 YYREEE, per germline (reference sequence). The CDR3 is 14 residues long. The V segment lost 4 bases and the J segment 6 bases; nucleotides outside the gene matches: 6. CDR3 sequence reads: CASSRQGGHEKLFF. CDR3 bases: TGTGCCAGCAGCCGACAGGGCGGACATGAAAAACTGTTTTTT.

This clone was seen a handful of times. The rearrangement links TRBV4-3 to TRBJ2-5, with 7 bases lining up with TRBD1. The germline V gene has CDR1 LGHNA and CDR2 YSLEER. J gave up 1 base and V 0 bases, and 2 bases lay outside the gene matches. This CDR3 has 15 residues. Written as DNA, the CDR3 is TGCGCCAGCAGCCAAGATGGGGACAGCCAAGAGACCCAGTACTTC. Protein: CASSQDGDSQETQYF.

V usage is TRBV6-5 and J usage is TRBJ1-3; 7 bases fit TRBD1. CDR1 and CDR2 from the germline V gene are MNHEY and SVGAGI. The CDR3 spans 15 residues. V gave up 6 bases and J gave up 0 bases; unmatched junction bases: 5. The CDR3 DNA is TGTGCCAGCAGGCCGACAGGGAGCTCTGGAAACACCATATATTTT. This gives the protein CASRPTGSSGNTIYF.

The chain uses TRBV2 and TRBJ1-2, with TRBD1 identical over 8 bases. This CDR3 has 12 residues. Trimming removed 6 bases from V and 8 bases from J; junction bases left unmatched: 5. Per germline, CDR1 SNHLY and CDR2 FYNNEI. In DNA form, the CDR3 reads TGTGCCAGCAGAAGGACAGGGAACGGCTACACCTTC. This translates into CASRRTGNGYTF.

The chain combines TRBV7-9 with TRBJ1-1, with 9 positions matching TRBD1. The CDR3 is made up of 15 amino acids. In germline, CDR1 is SEHNR, CDR2 FQNEAQ (reference sequence). V lost 4 bases to trimming and J lost 4 bases; unmatched junction nucleotides: 7. DNA of the CDR3: TGTGCCAGCAGCTCTCAGACAGGGGGGAGCACTGAAGCTTTCTTT. It specifies CASSSQTGGSTEAFF.

This clone was detected only once. The J gene is TRBJ2-5, the V gene TRBV2; 10 bases are shared with TRBD2. The V gene's germline CDR1 is SNHLY and CDR2 FYNNEI. The CDR3 is made up of 15 amino acids. V was pared by 9 bases and J by 4 bases, with 11 bases of the junction left unmatched. CDR3 residues: CARQSERGGRETQYF. The CDR3 DNA is TGTGCCAGGCAATCGGAGCGGGGGGGCAGAGAGACCCAGTACTTC.

The rearrangement joins TRBV19 to TRBJ1-5; D gene uncertain. From germline, CDR1 is LNHDA and CDR2 SQIVND (reference sequence). Trimming removed 5 bases from V and 0 bases from J, with 11 bases in between. The CDR3 extends over 15 amino acids. CDR3 nucleotide sequence: TGTGCCAGTAGTTATCGGGGTCGTAGCAATCAGCCCCAGCATTTT. Protein: CASSYRGRSNQPQHF. Using reference TRBV19 and TRBJ1-5 for the parts outside the CDR3, the full variable domain is DGGITQSPKYLFRKEGQNVTLSCEQNLNHDAMYWYRQDPGQGLRLIYYSQIVNDFQKGDIAEGYSVSREKKESFPLTVTSAQKNPTAFYLCASSYRGRSNQPQHFGDGTRLSIL.

The rearrangement links TRBV19 to TRBJ2-1, with 8 bases matching TRBD1. This CDR3 contains 16 residues. The trim removed 3 bases at V and 9 bases at J, leaving 13 bases unmatched. Germline CDR1 is LNHDA and CDR2 is SQIVND (reference sequence). The CDR3 is CASSMSQGAGGAEQFF. Here the CDR3 DNA reads TGTGCCAGTAGTATGAGTCAGGGGGCAGGTGGGGCTGAGCAGTTCTTC.

The chain recombines TRBV18 with TRBJ2-7; D not certain. Germline V gene lookup returns CDR1 KGHSH and CDR2 LQKENI. The CDR3 covers 12 residues. The V and J ends lost 1 base and 4 bases respectively, with 5 bases between them. CDR3 sequence reads: CASSPHGYEQYF. The CDR3 DNA sequence: TGTGCCAGCTCACCACACGGGTACGAGCAGTACTTC.

The CDR3 loop is CASSPRAGTGDTEAFF. CDR3 DNA: TGTGCCAGCAGCCCCAGGGCGGGGACAGGGGACACTGAAGCTTTCTTT. This chain uses TRBV7-9 with TRBJ1-1; 10 positions agree with TRBD1. From germline, CDR1 is SEHNR and CDR2 FQNEAQ (reference sequence). The CDR3 extends over 16 amino acids. Trimming took 5 bases from V and 3 from J; bases not matched to a gene: 9.

V and J are TRBV5-1 and TRBJ1-4; no clear D. With 2 bases removed from V and 3 bases from J, the gap between germline ends came to 8 bases. The CDR3 totals 14 residues. Germline V lookup: CDR1 SGHRS, CDR2 YFSETQ. This CDR3 reads CASSLGSANEKLFF. The CDR3 region has the DNA TGCGCCAGCAGCTTAGGCAGCGCTAATGAAAAACTGTTTTTT.

Only a few counts were recorded for this clone. This chain uses TRBV19 with TRBJ1-1; possibly TRBD1 for D (5 bases). Trimming left V 2 bases short and J 4 bases short, with 17 bases between. Germline V CDR1 and CDR2: LNHDA, SQIVND (reference sequence). There are 16 residues in the CDR3. The CDR3 DNA sequence: TGTGCCAGTAGTATACGGGCCTCAGGGTCGGGCACTGAAGCTTTCTTT. This encodes CASSIRASGSGTEAFF.

The rearrangement links TRBV9 to TRBJ2-2; D not certain. The V gene's germline CDR1 is SGDLS and CDR2 YYNGEE. The CDR3 totals 12 residues. V lost 1 base to trimming and J lost 5 bases, with 3 bases between them. CDR3 nucleotides: TGTGCCAGCAGCGTACGGACCGGGGAGCTGTTTTTT. This gives the protein CASSVRTGELFF.

The chain links TRBV30 to TRBJ1-5; tentatively, D is TRBD1 (5 bases). The CDR3 spans 13 residues. Germline CDR1 and CDR2: GTSNPN and SVGIG (reference sequence). V lost 1 base and J lost 1, with 5 bases in between. CDR3: CAWSGGSNQPQHF. CDR3 DNA: TGTGCCTGGAGTGGGGGCAGCAATCAGCCCCAGCATTTT.

The V and J genes are TRBV27 and TRBJ1-2; TRBD1 aligns across 8 bases. The CDR3 sequence is 13 residues long. Trimming at V came to 6 bases and at J to 2 bases, leaving 2 bases not matched to a gene. The germline CDR1 and CDR2 sequences are MNHEY and SMNVEV (reference sequence). The CDR3, as DNA: TGTGCCAGCAGACGACAGGGGAACTATGGCTACACCTTC. Amino acids: CASRRQGNYGYTF.

This clone was recorded a few times. The V call is TRBV2, the J call TRBJ2-7, with TRBD2 identical over 9 bases. The V segment lost 6 bases and the J segment 0 bases; nucleotides outside the gene matches: 6. The V gene's germline CDR1 is SNHLY and CDR2 FYNNEI. There are 15 residues in the CDR3. DNA for the CDR3: TGTGCCAGCAGGGGGGGGACTAGCCCCTCCTACGAGCAGTACTTC. This gives the protein CASRGGTSPSYEQYF.